These 25 T cell receptor beta chains were sequenced from one sample in a study of blood T cell repertoires in COVID-19. Produced via immunoSEQ multiplex PCR; TCRdb's table is partial and in-frame only. The table shows 150,000 to 200,000 clones, with 80% to 90% occurring only once. Sequenced sample: peripheral blood. The source is a woman in her 70s with COVID-19, enrolled during active disease.

V is TRBV6-5 and J is TRBJ2-1; the match to TRBD2 covers 11 bases. Germline V gene sequence: CDR1 MNHEY, CDR2 SVGAGI. The V and J ends lost 6 bases and 4 bases, in that order; junction bases with no gene match: 5. This CDR3 contains 15 residues. This CDR3 is CASRGLAAGYNEQFF. The CDR3 DNA follows: TGTGCCAGCAGGGGACTAGCGGCCGGGTACAATGAGCAGTTCTTC.

This rearrangement joins TRBV25-1 to TRBJ1-3; D not resolved. The germline V gene encodes CDR1 MGHDK and CDR2 SYGVNS. This CDR3 is 14 amino acids long. V lost 3 bases to trimming and J lost 4 bases, with 10 bases between them. The CDR3 protein is CASSDPRWGNTIYF. CDR3 DNA sequence: TGTGCCAGCAGTGATCCGAGGTGGGGAAACACCATATATTTT.

The chain links TRBV7-2 to TRBJ2-3; 7 nucleotides line up with TRBD2. V lost 5 bases and J lost 6; bases outside the gene matches: 8. This CDR3 contains 14 residues. Germline-derived CDR1 and CDR2 are SGHTA and FQGNSA. This CDR3 reads CASSGRAGTDTQYF. CDR3 coding DNA: TGTGCCAGCAGCGGGCGAGCGGGAACGGATACGCAGTATTTT.

This clone was observed a handful of times. V usage is TRBV3-1 (or the pseudogene TRBV3-2) and J usage is TRBJ1-2; D not resolved. CDR3 length equals 15 residues. Germline values: CDR1 LGHDT, CDR2 YNNKEL (reference sequence). V was pared by 0 bases and J by 4 bases, with 12 bases between. The CDR3 loop reads CASSQDPLRPYGYTF. The CDR3 nucleotides are TGTGCCAGCAGCCAAGATCCCCTGCGGCCCTATGGCTACACCTTC.

The chain is built from TRBV5-1 and TRBJ1-5; D gene ambiguous. V was trimmed by 0 bases and J by 0 bases, leaving 7 bases between them. The CDR3 loop spans 15 amino acids. Germline V gene data show CDR1 as SGHRS and CDR2 as YFSETQ. The CDR3 here is CASSLAGVSNQPQHF. The CDR3 region has the DNA TGCGCCAGCAGCTTGGCCGGGGTTAGCAATCAGCCCCAGCATTTT.

The CDR3 DNA follows: TGTGCCAGCAGTTTAAATTGGGGGCGGGGAAACACCATATATTTT. Translating it yields CASSLNWGRGNTIYF. This chain links TRBV27 with TRBJ1-3; TRBD1 is a possible D gene (6 bases). The CDR3 extends over 15 amino acids. In germline, CDR1 is MNHEY, CDR2 SMNVEV (reference sequence). Trimming removed 2 bases at V and 4 bases at J, with 12 bases between.

The chain links TRBV19 to TRBJ2-7; the match to TRBD2 covers 7 bases. CDR1 LNHDA and CDR2 SQIVND come from the germline V gene (reference sequence). After removal of 6 bases from V and 2 bases from J, the junction contained 10 bases not matched to a gene. The CDR3 contains 15 residues. The CDR3 here is CASSRDYSRTYEQYF. In nucleotides, the CDR3 is TGTGCCAGTAGCCGGGACTATTCACGAACCTACGAGCAGTACTTC.

This chain connects TRBV3-1 (or the pseudogene TRBV3-2) to TRBJ2-1, with D perhaps matching TRBD1 (5 bases). Trimming took 0 bases from V and 9 from J, leaving 12 bases between them. CDR1 is LGHDT, CDR2 YNNKEL, per germline (reference sequence). The CDR3 consists of 14 residues. The CDR3 reads CASSQDSSTGEQFF. CDR3 nucleotide sequence: TGTGCCAGCAGCCAAGATTCTTCTACAGGTGAGCAGTTCTTC.

The chain carries TRBV11-2 and TRBJ2-1; 12 bases match TRBD2. The CDR3 spans 16 residues. CDR1 and CDR2 (germline): SGHAT, FQNNGV. J gave up 7 bases and V 5 bases, and 9 bases lay outside the gene matches. This CDR3 is CASSRLAGASGNEQFF. The DNA for the CDR3 is TGTGCCAGCAGCCGACTAGCGGGGGCCTCGGGAAATGAGCAGTTCTTC.

This chain links TRBV2 with TRBJ1-1; a possible D gene is TRBD1 (5 bases). This CDR3 spans 13 amino acids. CDR1 is SNHLY and CDR2 is FYNNEI in the germline V gene. V lost 2 bases, J lost 11 bases, and 15 bases lay in between. The DNA of the CDR3 is TGTGCCAGCAGTGAACTCAGGGCAATGGCGGCTTTCTTT. It yields the protein CASSELRAMAAFF.

The sample holds one count of this clone. The chain links TRBV4-1 to TRBJ2-2; 8 nucleotides align to TRBD1. J was trimmed by 4 bases and V by 2 bases; bases with no gene match: 6. Germline V gives CDR1 MGHRA, CDR2 YSYEKL. The CDR3 length is 16 residues. The CDR3 here is CASSQYPGGITGELFF. In nucleotides, the CDR3 is TGCGCCAGCAGCCAATATCCAGGGGGCATCACCGGGGAGCTGTTTTTT.

This clone was picked up a small number of times. The chain couples TRBV6-5 to TRBJ2-2; a weak D match, TRBD2 (5 bases). The CDR3 covers 15 residues. CDR1 and CDR2 from the germline V gene are MNHEY and SVGAGI. The V and J ends lost 8 bases and 1 base respectively, with 14 bases between them. CDR3 nucleotides: TGTGCCAGCGGGGTCCGAGGGTTGAACACCGGGGAGCTGTTTTTT. Residues: CASGVRGLNTGELFF.

This chain joins TRBV4-1 and TRBJ1-2; 9 bases are a match to TRBD1. Looked up from germline, CDR1 is MGHRA and CDR2 is YSYEKL. V shed 0 bases and J 3 bases; nucleotides not matched to a gene: 8. The length of the CDR3 is 17 residues. The CDR3 sequence is CASSQDLQGQGDYGYTF. The CDR3 nucleotides read TGCGCCAGCAGCCAAGATTTACAGGGACAGGGTGACTATGGCTACACCTTC.

V and J are TRBV7-8 and TRBJ1-3; D is ambiguous. CDR3 length: 13 residues. Trimming shortened V by 6 bases and J by 0 bases, and 6 bases separated the two germline ends. Per the germline V gene, CDR1 is SGHVS and CDR2 is FQNEAQ. CDR3 region: CASRALSGNTIYF. DNA of the CDR3: TGTGCCAGCAGAGCCCTCTCTGGAAACACCATATATTTT.

This CDR3 is CASSLAGEGEQYV. The CDR3 DNA reads TGCGCCAGCAGCTTGGCCGGGGAGGGGGAGCAGTACGTC. The rearrangement joins TRBV5-1 to TRBJ2-7; TRBD2 matches at 7 bases. The CDR3 consists of 13 residues. The germline V gene encodes CDR1 SGHRS and CDR2 YFSETQ. V dropped 0 bases and J dropped 7; count of bases not matched to a gene: 4.

CDR3 sequence reads: CASTREVTGELFF. For the CDR3, the DNA is TGTGCCAGCACCCGGGAGGTCACCGGGGAGCTGTTTTTT. The rearrangement joins TRBV2 to TRBJ2-2; the match to TRBD2 covers 7 bases. Trimming removed 7 bases from V and 4 bases from J; junction bases left unmatched: 3. This CDR3 is built from 13 residues. Per the germline V gene, CDR1 is SNHLY and CDR2 is FYNNEI.

For this clone: At the DNA level, this CDR3 is encoded by other sequences in the same sample as well. The CDR3 bases are TGCGCCAGCAGCTTGGGAGGTAGCACTGAAGCTTTCTTT. As protein: CASSLGGSTEAFF. This sequence joins TRBV5-1 and TRBJ1-1, with D unclear. Germline CDR1 SGHRS, CDR2 YFSETQ. V gave up 0 bases and J gave up 4 bases, with 7 bases separating them. The CDR3 contains 13 residues.

The rearrangement links TRBV6-6 to TRBJ2-5, with D tentatively TRBD1 (5 bases). Germline CDR1 is MNHNY and CDR2 is SVGAGI (reference sequence). The CDR3 length is 16 residues. V gave up 1 base and J gave up 3 bases, with 15 bases separating them. CDR3 DNA sequence: TGTGCCAGCAGTTACTATCGCAGGGCCATTGAAGAGACCCAGTACTTC. It encodes CASSYYRRAIEETQYF.

V is TRBV28 and J is TRBJ2-1, with D tentatively TRBD1 (5 bases). CDR3 length: 14 residues. V gave up 2 bases and J gave up 10 bases, with 15 bases separating them. In germline, CDR1 is MDHEN, CDR2 SYDVKM. In DNA, the CDR3 is TGTGCCAGCAGTTTAATTGTAGGGGCTAGGGAGCAGTTCTTC. It yields the protein CASSLIVGAREQFF.

This clone was seen a single time. The V and J genes are TRBV29-1 and TRBJ2-5; D may be TRBD2 (6 bases). Germline-derived CDR1 and CDR2 are SQVTM and ANQGSEA. CDR3 length: 13 residues. CDR3 residues: CSVNAGTWGAQYF. The CDR3 DNA sequence: TGCAGTGTCAATGCCGGGACTTGGGGGGCCCAGTACTTC.

The rearrangement joins TRBV7-9 to TRBJ2-3, with unresolved D. CDR3 length: 13 residues. Germline V gives CDR1 SEHNR, CDR2 FQNEAQ (reference sequence). V lost 4 bases and J 2 bases, leaving 7 bases between the germline ends. CDR3 coding DNA: TGTGCCAGCAGCTCCTTAAACACAGATACGCAGTATTTT. The encoded protein is CASSSLNTDTQYF.

The rearrangement uses TRBV9 and TRBJ1-2; D not certain. The length of the CDR3 is 13 residues. Germline CDR1 is SGDLS and CDR2 is YYNGEE. V was cut by 2 bases and J by 0 bases, with 5 bases left in between. The CDR3 loop reads CASSVVANYGYTF. The CDR3 coding sequence is TGTGCCAGCAGCGTCGTTGCTAACTATGGCTACACCTTC.

CDR3 DNA: TGTGCCAGCAGTTTACAGAACATTCAGTACTTC. It specifies CASSLQNIQYF. The chain carries TRBV28 and TRBJ2-4; no clear D. The CDR3 runs to 11 residues. CDR1 is MDHEN and CDR2 is SYDVKM in the germline V gene. Trimming stripped 2 bases from V and 7 bases from J, with 3 bases between.

V and J are TRBV5-6 and TRBJ1-2; D ambiguous. V lost 2 bases and J 4 bases, leaving 12 bases between the germline ends. The CDR3 has 14 amino acids. Germline loops: CDR1 SGHDT, CDR2 YYEEEE. CDR3 region: CASSFFRIPYGYTF. In DNA, the CDR3 is TGTGCCAGCAGCTTTTTCAGGATTCCCTATGGCTACACCTTC.

The chain carries TRBV27 and TRBJ1-6; D is unclear. The CDR3 is 11 amino acids. The germline V gene encodes CDR1 MNHEY and CDR2 SMNVEV (reference sequence). V shed 4 bases and J shed 10 bases, with 5 bases lying between them. The chain's CDR3 is CASSSNSPLHF. In nucleotides, the CDR3 is TGTGCCAGCAGTTCTAACTCACCCCTCCACTTT.